Listed below are T cell receptor beta chains from one sample, sequenced in a study of blood T cell repertoires in COVID-19. Sequencing used immunoSEQ multiplex PCR; TCRdb keeps in-frame clones, though not all of them. The table has about 240,000 clones, about 90% seen once. Sequencing was done on a sample of peripheral blood. These receptors all come from a man between 60 and 70 years old who had recovered from COVID-19. The CDR3 runs from the conserved cysteine through the conserved F or W.

v_call cdr3_length cdr3_aa
TRBV20-1 11 CSASANSPLHF
TRBV5-1 16 CASSLGPGQNNQPQHF
TRBV6-6 14 CASRRQAMNTEAFF
TRBV6-5 14 CAVTGGSGANVLTF
TRBV5-1 14 CASSDTGVSYEQYF
TRBV27 14 CASSLRGGNEKLFF
TRBV28 14 CASNPRDSGEKLFF
TRBV27 13 CASRTGGYTEAFF
TRBV20-1 13 CSASAGGNQPQHF
TRBV5-6 14 CASSVTSGYNEQFF
TRBV19 15 CASSRSGQFGYGYTF
TRBV2 15 CASSDRGGSLGTQYF
TRBV19 13 CASSAEHGSPLHF
TRBV6-5 12 CASGTSNQPQHF
TRBV9 13 CASTGTRNYGYTF
TRBV7-6 14 CASSLVAGGEKLFF
TRBV2 15 CASSEAGGGNQPQHF
TRBV3-1/TRBV3-2 17 CASSRREGSRSYNEQFF
TRBV24-1 11 CATSARNEQFF
TRBV2 18 CASRPGTGYPLAKNIQYF
TRBV2 14 CASNGGEFQETQYF
TRBV6-5 11 CAAHAGIVQYF
TRBV30 16 CAWSVSGGNRGQPQHF
TRBV2 15 CARDLRGPPTDTQYF
TRBV29-1 10 CSVGFGGYTF
TRBV3-1/TRBV3-2 13 CASSQVRGNTQYF
TRBV5-1 14 CASSLDGANYEQYF
TRBV15 15 CATSEGAGGDQPQHF
TRBV19 14 CASSTDRATGELFF
TRBV11-1 13 CASTPGDLETQYF
TRBV5-4 15 CASSFQGRKGETQYF
TRBV11-2 15 CASSSERGGIYEQFF
TRBV24-1 15 CATSRRGGPNEKLFF
TRBV11-2 15 CASDLRYSGYNEQFF
TRBV5-1 18 CASSPRDRGGVNTGELFF
TRBV5-1 17 CASSLAGVPSGANVLTF
TRBV11-2 12 CASSEYNSPLHF
TRBV5-1 15 CASSLAAGFEHEQFF
TRBV28 15 CASSLLLAGVNGYTF
TRBV30 13 CAWSQGQFNEQFF
TRBV10-3 14 CAISDRSDTGELFF
TRBV29-1 14 CSVEDGATNEKLFF
TRBV6-5 15 CASSDSLTGVNPIYF
TRBV2 14 CASSEARYNSPLHF
TRBV6-5 13 CASSFRPNEKLFF
TRBV4-2 18 CASSQEVDRGSYNSPLHF
TRBV9 16 CASSPGLLQAYNEQFF
TRBV5-6 13 CASSRGAGTEAFF
TRBV10-1 12 CASSEPGDTQYF
TRBV20-1 17 CSASHSSGQGAHQPQHF
TRBV24-1 17 CATSDPGLGLSTGELFF
TRBV2 14 CASSALAGTDTQYF
TRBV10-3 15 CAISERIEGNYGYTF
TRBV19 15 CASSIHRVDGYGYTF
TRBV4-1 15 CASSQGQGRIQPQHF
TRBV11-3 13 CASSLQGNTEAFF
TRBV20-1 15 CSASPGTGVGNTIYF
TRBV6-6 14 CASSYSGGGTEAFF
TRBV3-1/TRBV3-2 15 CASSQERNRGNEQFF